This TCR beta chain was recovered during a study of Ad26.COV2.S vaccination and SARS-CoV-2 variants. Study details: Ad26.COV2.S was injected intramuscularly once or twice, 56 days apart.

Sequenced by immunoSEQ multiplex PCR; TCRdb stores in-frame clones only, minus some. The sample holds about 450,000 clones; 80% to 90% are singletons and the top ten take just over 2.5%. Details on this clone: Its antigen is unknown.

Treatment given: roughly 18 received Ad26.COV2.S at low or high dose, single or two shots; about five received placebo; per-sample allocation not given. Day 63 after the first vaccine or placebo injection was the time point for sampling. The individual, an adult aged 18-55 years, was a donor in Boston. Regarding the study as a whole: CD8+ and CD4+ T cells specific for spike reportedly responded with substantial breadth after vaccination. The TCR-based breadth and depth measures might underestimate overall T cell responses.

The TCR sequence derives from a person between 18 and 65 years old who received the Ad26.COV2.S COVID-19 vaccine or a placebo. Sequencing was performed on peripheral blood, taken in a trial of Ad26.COV2.S vaccine versus placebo.

Here the CDR3 reads CASNRDTMNTEAFF. The CDR3 DNA reads as TGTGCCAGCAACCGGGACACCATGAACACTGAAGCTTTCTTT. The chain is built from TRBV2 and TRBJ1-1, with D possibly TRBD1 on 6 matching bases. Trimming left V 7 bases short and J 0 bases short, with 12 bases between. Germline V gene lookup returns CDR1 SNHLY and CDR2 FYNNEI. CDR3 size: 14 residues.